The 8 T cell receptor beta chains below were found in one sample sequenced in a study of cytomegalovirus exposure and HLA in healthy donors. This PCR relied on a set of 60 Vbeta primers and 13 Jbeta primers. Repertoires were generated with immunoSEQ multiplex PCR, while TCRdb's copy carries only in-frame clones and drops some. Of roughly 130,000 clones in the sample, approximately 80% were seen once. Sequencing was done on a sample of PBMCs. These receptors were obtained from a girl aged 2 to 9 in good health and CMV-seronegative.

The chain employs TRBV19 and TRBJ2-5; D remains ambiguous. The CDR3 is made up of 13 amino acids. V lost 5 bases, J lost 5 bases, and 12 bases lay in between. The germline CDR1 and CDR2 sequences are LNHDA and SQIVND (reference sequence). CDR3 loop: CASSDWSGETQYF. The DNA for the CDR3 is TGTGCCAGTAGTGACTGGTCCGGGGAGACCCAGTACTTC.

The genes are TRBV7-6 and TRBJ2-5, with 14 nucleotides matching TRBD2. The CDR3 has 19 amino acids. Looked up from germline, CDR1 is SGHVS and CDR2 is FNYEAQ. The V gene end was trimmed by 2 bases and the J gene end by 7 bases; junction bases not matched to a gene: 15. CDR3 bases: TGTGCCAGCAGCTTAATTGGGTTGAGACTAGCGGGAGGGCCCCGGACCCAGTACTTC. Translated, it gives CASSLIGLRLAGGPRTQYF.

In DNA form, the CDR3 reads TGTGCCAGCAGTGAACACAGGGGGGGACTCTATAGCAATCAGCCCCAGCATTTT. Translating gives CASSEHRGGLYSNQPQHF. The chain recombines TRBV2 with TRBJ1-5, with 8 positions matching TRBD1. J gave up 0 bases and V 2 bases, and 9 bases lay outside the gene matches. The CDR3 loop spans 18 amino acids. CDR1 and CDR2 from the germline V gene are SNHLY and FYNNEI. Filled out from reference TRBV2 and TRBJ1-5, the complete variable domain reads EPEVTQTPSHQVTQMGQEVILRCVPISNHLYFYWYRQILGQKVEFLVSFYNNEISEKSEIFDDQFSVERPDGSNFTLKIRSTKLEDSAMYFCASSEHRGGLYSNQPQHFGDGTRLSIL.

This sequence joins TRBV28 and TRBJ2-1, with a tentative D call TRBD1 (6 bases). The CDR3 is made up of 14 amino acids. The germline CDR1 and CDR2 sequences are MDHEN and SYDVKM. V lost 5 bases and J lost 5, with 13 bases in between. The CDR3 loop is CASSLINRDNEQFF. In nucleotides, the CDR3 is TGTGCCAGCAGTCTAATAAACAGGGACAATGAGCAGTTCTTC.

As regards this clone: The same CDR3 also results from other DNA sequences found in this sample. The rearrangement joins TRBV30 to TRBJ1-6; TRBD1 matches at 9 bases. From germline, CDR1 is GTSNPN and CDR2 SVGIG (reference sequence). Trimming removed 3 bases from V and 9 bases from J; junction bases left unmatched: 0. The CDR3 length is 12 residues. The CDR3 here is CAWRDRGSPLHF. CDR3 DNA: TGTGCCTGGAGGGACAGGGGTTCACCCCTCCACTTT.

The chain couples TRBV7-2 to TRBJ2-1, with 8 bases fitting TRBD1. From germline, CDR1 is SGHTA and CDR2 FQGNSA. This CDR3 has 15 amino acids. The V and J ends lost 5 bases and 2 bases, in that order; junction bases with no gene match: 5. As DNA, the CDR3 is TGTGCCAGCAGCGCCCGGACAGGGACCTACAATGAGCAGTTCTTC. Encoded protein: CASSARTGTYNEQFF.

Only a few counts were recorded for this clone. V gene TRBV7-9 combines with J gene TRBJ2-1, with a tentative D call TRBD1 (5 bases). V lost 5 bases and J 8 bases, leaving 13 bases between the germline ends. Germline V lookup: CDR1 SEHNR, CDR2 FQNEAQ (reference sequence). This CDR3 region has 13 residues. The CDR3 region is CASSARGVDEQFF. The CDR3 coding sequence is TGTGCCAGCAGCGCTAGGGGTGTCGATGAGCAGTTCTTC.

This clone has a single count. The chain combines TRBV11-2 with TRBJ2-5; 11 bases match TRBD2. The CDR3 consists of 15 residues. Germline V gives CDR1 SGHAT, CDR2 FQNNGV. The J segment lost 0 bases and the V segment lost 5 bases, leaving 2 bases of the junction unmatched. The CDR3: CASSLAGGYQETQYF. DNA of the CDR3: TGTGCCAGCAGCCTAGCGGGAGGTTACCAAGAGACCCAGTACTTC.